These 29 T cell receptor beta chains originate from one sample sequenced in a study of shared clonotypes between healthy human individuals (dated by TCRdb to between 2020 and 2021). Receptor libraries were prepared by the immunoSEQ multiplex PCR assay. TCRdb stores this immuneACCESS table with in-frame sequences only. Part of the clones is absent; in the studies checked, under half of the shortfall reflects unresolved V genes, and no reason is known for the rest. This sample comprises more than 850,000 clones, around three quarters of them detected only once. The ten most abundant clones make up about 0.52% of the sample. Sample: memory CD4+ T cells from PBMCs. In light of the paper, this sample's cell subset or site label describes: CD45RA-negative fraction. The receptors come from a man aged 18 to 29 in good health. Some clones in this sample may be carry-over from other donors' samples.

The J gene is TRBJ1-4, the V gene TRBV28, with D possibly TRBD1 on 6 matching bases. CDR1 is MDHEN, CDR2 SYDVKM, per germline. V was trimmed by 9 bases and J by 8 bases, leaving 19 bases between them. The CDR3 length is 14 residues. The CDR3 DNA sequence: TGTGCCAGTGCGGAACAGGGAGGCGACGAAAAACTGTTTTTT. Protein sequence: CASAEQGGDEKLFF.

In regard to this clone: Other nucleotide sequences from this sample produce the same CDR3. This chain uses TRBV18 with TRBJ1-5; 9 bases line up with TRBD1. CDR1 and CDR2 (germline): KGHSH, LQKENI. V shed 2 bases, J shed 4 bases, and the junction held 0 bases outside the gene matches. The CDR3 has 14 residues. The CDR3 loop reads CASSPGTGNQPQHF. CDR3 DNA: TGTGCCAGCTCACCAGGGACAGGGAATCAGCCCCAGCATTTT.

CDR3 residues: CASRELGQRQETQYF. The CDR3 nucleotides are TGTGCCAGCAGGGAATTAGGACAGCGTCAAGAGACCCAGTACTTC. The genes are TRBV6-5 and TRBJ2-5; weak D call: TRBD1 (6 bases). V lost 6 bases and J lost 2, with 16 bases in between. The germline V gene encodes CDR1 MNHEY and CDR2 SVGAGI. The CDR3 totals 15 residues.

J is TRBJ1-2 and V is TRBV28, with 8 bases fitting TRBD1. In germline, CDR1 is MDHEN, CDR2 SYDVKM. The V and J ends lost 5 bases and 4 bases, in that order; junction bases with no gene match: 9. The CDR3 has 15 amino acids. CDR3 sequence reads: CASSAGSQGGYGYTF. In nucleotides, the CDR3 is TGTGCCAGCAGTGCTGGCTCACAGGGGGGCTATGGCTACACCTTC.

The chain links TRBV5-1 to TRBJ2-5; 9 bases map to TRBD2. In germline, CDR1 is SGHRS, CDR2 YFSETQ. With 0 bases clipped from V and 5 bases from J, the junction kept 11 bases outside the gene matches. This CDR3 contains 17 residues. CDR3 loop: CASSLGLAASQEETQYF. CDR3 bases: TGCGCCAGCAGCTTGGGACTAGCGGCTTCTCAGGAGGAGACCCAGTACTTC.

This chain uses TRBV5-3 with TRBJ2-1; perhaps TRBD1 as D (7 bases). TRBV5-3 has ORF status, its function being uncertain. V was pared by 0 bases and J by 8 bases, with 15 bases between. The CDR3 is 15 amino acids. This CDR3 is CARSLGQGGDDEQFF. CDR3 DNA sequence: TGTGCCAGAAGCTTGGGACAGGGAGGAGACGATGAGCAGTTCTTC.

The chain combines TRBV10-3 with TRBJ2-1; TRBD2 agrees at 9 bases. V trimming: 4 bases; J trimming: 9 bases; junction bases outside the gene matches: 7. There are 14 residues in the CDR3. Germline lookup yields CDR1 ENHRY and CDR2 SYGVKD. The CDR3 DNA follows: TGTGCCATCAGTGTAGCGGGAGAGTCCGGTGAGCAGTTCTTC. Protein product: CAISVAGESGEQFF.

The chain uses TRBV30 and TRBJ1-2, with D uncertain. Germline V lookup: CDR1 GTSNPN, CDR2 SVGIG (reference sequence). V dropped 1 base and J dropped 6 bases, with 9 bases sitting between them. The CDR3 extends over 12 amino acids. CDR3 in DNA: TGTGCCTGGAGTGAGGGCCCCCATGGCTACACCTTC. Its translation is CAWSEGPHGYTF.

This chain joins TRBV29-1 and TRBJ1-2; D gene unclear. The ends were cut back, 2 bases at V and 8 bases at J, with 15 bases in the middle. The length of the CDR3 is 13 residues. Germline CDR1 SQVTM, CDR2 ANQGSEA. The CDR3 region has the DNA TGCAGCGTTGAACAGACGGAGCTACGAGGCTACACCTTC. This encodes CSVEQTELRGYTF.

The chain carries TRBV4-3 and TRBJ2-2, with 16 nucleotides matching TRBD2. This CDR3 spans 18 amino acids. V shed 3 bases and J 4 bases; nucleotides not matched to a gene: 5. Germline CDR1 reads LGHNA; CDR2 reads YSLEER. CDR3 in DNA: TGCGCCAGCAGCCAGGGACTAGCGGGAGGGCCGACCACCGGGGAGCTGTTTTTT. Protein: CASSQGLAGGPTTGELFF.

This chain connects TRBV5-1 to TRBJ2-7, with TRBD2 as a possible D gene (6 bases). The germline gives CDR1 SGHRS, CDR2 YFSETQ. The ends were cut back, 4 bases at V and 2 bases at J, with 19 bases in the middle. This CDR3 comprises 16 residues. The CDR3 protein is CASSHAGGSLTYEQYF. The CDR3 DNA reads TGCGCCAGCAGCCACGCCGGGGGTAGCCTAACCTACGAGCAGTACTTC. Using reference TRBV5-1 and TRBJ2-7 for the parts outside the CDR3, the full variable domain is KAGVTQTPRYLIKTRGQQVTLSCSPISGHRSVSWYQQTPGQGLQFLFEYFSETQRNKGNFPGRFSGRQFSNSRSEMNVSTLELGDSALYLCASSHAGGSLTYEQYFGPGTRLTVT.

The CDR3 nucleotides read TGCGCCAGCAGCTTATGGGGACCTACAACTAATGAAAAACTGTTTTTT. Translating it yields CASSLWGPTTNEKLFF. The J gene is TRBJ1-4, the V gene TRBV5-1, with D possibly TRBD1 on 5 matching bases. The germline V gene has CDR1 SGHRS and CDR2 YFSETQ. This CDR3 is 16 amino acids long. With 2 bases removed from V and 0 bases from J, the gap between germline ends came to 11 bases.

The V and J genes are TRBV12-5 and TRBJ2-5, with D tentatively TRBD2 (6 bases). The length of the CDR3 is 15 residues. The germline V gene encodes CDR1 LGHNT and CDR2 FRNRAP. Trimming removed 4 bases from V and 0 bases from J, with 12 bases in between. DNA of the CDR3: TGTGCTAGTGGTTGGGGAGGTCGAGACCAAGAGACCCAGTACTTC. Translating gives CASGWGGRDQETQYF.

The chain couples TRBV29-1 to TRBJ2-3, with D possibly being TRBD1 or TRBD2 (5 bases each). The CDR3 totals 17 residues. The germline gives CDR1 SQVTM, CDR2 ANQGSEA. V was cut by 4 bases and J by 0 bases, with 20 bases left in between. The CDR3 nucleotides are TGCAGCGTTGGGGGAATAGGGACGGTGACTAGCACAGATACGCAGTATTTT. Encoded protein: CSVGGIGTVTSTDTQYF.

The rearrangement uses TRBV5-1 and TRBJ2-1; possible D gene TRBD2, 6 bases. The V gene's germline CDR1 is SGHRS and CDR2 YFSETQ. This CDR3 has 14 residues. Trimming shortened V by 1 base and J by 4 bases, and 9 bases separated the two germline ends. The CDR3 DNA is TGCGCCAGCAGCTTGCCTAGCGCATACAATGAGCAGTTCTTC. Translated, it gives CASSLPSAYNEQFF.

The rearrangement joins TRBV5-1 to TRBJ2-1; D gene ambiguous. The CDR3 covers 16 residues. Per the germline V gene, CDR1 is SGHRS and CDR2 is YFSETQ. Trimming cost V 4 bases and J 6 bases, with 20 bases left between them. The CDR3 coding sequence is TGCGCCAGCAGCACGCCTTCAAATGCGAGGCCCAATGAGCAGTTCTTC. It translates to CASSTPSNARPNEQFF.

This clone has only a few counts. The genes are TRBV4-2 and TRBJ2-3; TRBD2 matches at 7 bases. The CDR3 is 16 residues long. Germline V gene data show CDR1 as LGHNA and CDR2 as YNFKEQ. Trimming cost V 4 bases and J 3 bases; bases outside gene matches: 10. The CDR3 loop is CASSPHGRESTDTQYF. In DNA, the CDR3 is TGTGCCAGCAGCCCCCACGGGCGGGAGTCAACAGATACGCAGTATTTT.

CDR3 bases: TGTGCCAGCAGTTACACGGGGGAAAGCACAGATACGCAGTATTTT. It encodes CASSYTGESTDTQYF. The rearrangement links TRBV6-5 to TRBJ2-3; weak D call: TRBD2 (6 bases). There are 15 residues in the CDR3. Germline V lookup: CDR1 MNHEY, CDR2 SVGAGI. V was cut by 2 bases and J by 0 bases, with 9 bases left in between.

The chain couples TRBV5-1 to TRBJ2-1; D uncertain. CDR1 SGHRS and CDR2 YFSETQ come from the germline V gene. This CDR3 has 12 amino acids. The V end was cut by 2 bases, the J end by 8 bases, with 8 bases between. The CDR3 spells CASSFPSHEQFF. CDR3 nucleotide sequence: TGCGCCAGCAGCTTCCCTTCCCATGAGCAGTTCTTC.

This chain links TRBV29-1 with TRBJ1-1; no clear D gene. The CDR3 loop spans 15 amino acids. The V end was cut by 4 bases, the J end by 4 bases, with 19 bases between. The germline CDR1 and CDR2 sequences are SQVTM and ANQGSEA. The DNA of the CDR3 is TGCAGCGTTGCTAGATTAGCGATAACGACCACTGAAGCTTTCTTT. Protein: CSVARLAITTTEAFF.

The V call is TRBV18, the J call TRBJ2-1, with 7 bases lining up with TRBD1. CDR1 and CDR2 from the germline V gene are KGHSH and LQKENI. V trimming: 4 bases; J trimming: 0 bases; junction bases outside the gene matches: 6. The CDR3 consists of 16 residues. The CDR3 here is CASSQQGLSSYNEQFF. The CDR3 coding sequence is TGTGCCAGCTCACAACAGGGGCTTAGCTCCTACAATGAGCAGTTCTTC.

A single count supports this clone. This rearrangement joins TRBV11-2 to TRBJ2-7; weak D call: TRBD2 (5 bases). CDR3 length: 15 amino acids. V lost 1 base and J 2 bases, leaving 12 bases between the germline ends. CDR1 and CDR2 (germline): SGHAT, FQNNGV. As DNA, the CDR3 is TGTGCCAGCAGCTTAGTCCGGGGTCGGACCTACGAGCAGTACTTC. Its protein product is CASSLVRGRTYEQYF.

In its sample, this clone was seen once. The chain is built from TRBV21-1 and TRBJ1-2; no DNA check was done on the table's D call, TRBD1. TRBV21-1 represents a pseudogene. The CDR3 has 17 amino acids. The CDR3 DNA reads as TGTGCCAGCAGCACTGTAGACAGGGTGATAAACTACTATGGCTACACCTTC. This codes for CASSTVDRVINYYGYTF.

J is TRBJ2-1 and V is TRBV6-1; TRBD1 matches at 10 bases. This CDR3 spans 19 amino acids. Unmatched junction bases numbered 18, after V lost 3 bases and J lost 7 bases. Germline-derived CDR1 and CDR2 are MNHNS and SASEGT. The CDR3 spells CASSEADRGLAGVLNEQFF. In DNA, the CDR3 is TGTGCCAGCAGTGAGGCCGACAGGGGGCTGGCGGGAGTTCTGAATGAGCAGTTCTTC.

The chain couples TRBV6-1 to TRBJ1-3; maybe TRBD1 (5 bases). This CDR3 region has 16 residues. Trimming pared 2 bases from V and 4 bases from J, leaving 15 bases between. Germline CDR1 and CDR2: MNHNS and SASEGT. The CDR3, as DNA: TGTGCCAGCAGTGAACAGGGACCCCCTGCGGGAAACACCATATATTTT. Its protein product is CASSEQGPPAGNTIYF.

The rearrangement links TRBV5-6 to TRBJ1-1; D not certain. V lost 2 bases to trimming and J lost 6 bases, with 17 bases between them. From germline, CDR1 is SGHDT and CDR2 YYEEEE. The CDR3 spans 15 residues. Here the CDR3 DNA reads TGTGCCAGCAGCTTTAGGACTGCAGGATTCCCTGAAGCTTTCTTT. Translating gives CASSFRTAGFPEAFF.

This chain uses TRBV11-2 with TRBJ1-2; D call uncertain. The CDR3 length is 14 residues. V was trimmed by 1 base and J by 4 bases, leaving 10 bases between them. CDR1 SGHAT and CDR2 FQNNGV come from the germline V gene. CDR3: CASSLVGSFYGYTF. The CDR3 DNA reads TGTGCCAGCAGCTTAGTGGGGTCCTTCTATGGCTACACCTTC.

The V gene is TRBV28, the J gene TRBJ1-1; 8 bases fit TRBD1. The V gene end was trimmed by 6 bases and the J gene end by 4 bases; junction bases not matched to a gene: 4. CDR1 is MDHEN and CDR2 is SYDVKM in the germline V gene. This CDR3 region has 13 residues. The DNA of the CDR3 is TGTGCCAGCAGATTGGACAGGGCCACTGAAGCTTTCTTT. It specifies CASRLDRATEAFF. The entire variable domain, with the rest obtained from reference TRBV28 and TRBJ1-1, is as follows: DVKVTQSSRYLVKRTGEKVFLECVQDMDHENMFWYRQDPGLGLRLIYFSYDVKMKEKGDIPEGYSVSREKKERFSLILESASTNQTSMYLCASRLDRATEAFFGQGTRLTVV.

The gene calls are TRBV18 and TRBJ1-4; 9 bases are shared with TRBD1. Germline V gene data show CDR1 as KGHSH and CDR2 as LQKENI. The CDR3 is 16 amino acids. V was clipped by 5 bases and J by 1 base; unmatched bases: 5. The CDR3 DNA follows: TGTGCCAGCTCAACGGGACAGGGAGGAACTAATGAAAAACTGTTTTTT. It codes for CASSTGQGGTNEKLFF.